This T cell receptor (beta chain) comes out of a study of T cell responses to AZD1222 COVID-19 vaccine. This CDR3 is 15 amino acids long. V was pared by 0 bases and J by 7 bases, with 16 bases between. Germline V gene data show CDR1 as SGHNT and CDR2 as YYREEE (reference sequence). In regard to this clone: Antigen: not known.

Study-level results: Regions 160-218 and 743-854 dominated among vaccine-associated CD4 TCRs spanning spike. Clonal diversity was possibly underestimated, and the donors were mostly white British, with more females. Repertoire collection took place solely once the T cell response had peaked.

The data were produced by immunoSEQ multiplex PCR, yet TCRdb's version contains in-frame clones alone and is incomplete. The sample yields about 200,000 clones, 93% seen once. This material consisted of peripheral blood, taken on day 0 of MenACWY control vaccination. This sequence joins TRBV5-4 and TRBJ1-2; D not certain. This sequence originates from an adult in good health. DNA for the CDR3: TGTGCCAGCAGCTTGGCCGGGAACGACGCTGGTGGCTACACCTTC. It yields the protein CASSLAGNDAGGYTF.